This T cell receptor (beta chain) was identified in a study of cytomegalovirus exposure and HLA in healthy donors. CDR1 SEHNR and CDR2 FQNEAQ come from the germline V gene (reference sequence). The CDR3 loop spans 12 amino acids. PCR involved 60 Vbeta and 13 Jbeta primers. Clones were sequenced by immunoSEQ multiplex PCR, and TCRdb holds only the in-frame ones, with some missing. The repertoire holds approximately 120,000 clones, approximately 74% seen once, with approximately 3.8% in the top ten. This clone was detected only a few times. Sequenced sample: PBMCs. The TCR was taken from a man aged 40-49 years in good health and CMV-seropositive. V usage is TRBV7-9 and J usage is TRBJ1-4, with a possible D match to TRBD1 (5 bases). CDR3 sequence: CATPGGRGELFF. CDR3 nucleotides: TGTGCTACACCCGGGGGTAGAGGGGAACTGTTTTTT.